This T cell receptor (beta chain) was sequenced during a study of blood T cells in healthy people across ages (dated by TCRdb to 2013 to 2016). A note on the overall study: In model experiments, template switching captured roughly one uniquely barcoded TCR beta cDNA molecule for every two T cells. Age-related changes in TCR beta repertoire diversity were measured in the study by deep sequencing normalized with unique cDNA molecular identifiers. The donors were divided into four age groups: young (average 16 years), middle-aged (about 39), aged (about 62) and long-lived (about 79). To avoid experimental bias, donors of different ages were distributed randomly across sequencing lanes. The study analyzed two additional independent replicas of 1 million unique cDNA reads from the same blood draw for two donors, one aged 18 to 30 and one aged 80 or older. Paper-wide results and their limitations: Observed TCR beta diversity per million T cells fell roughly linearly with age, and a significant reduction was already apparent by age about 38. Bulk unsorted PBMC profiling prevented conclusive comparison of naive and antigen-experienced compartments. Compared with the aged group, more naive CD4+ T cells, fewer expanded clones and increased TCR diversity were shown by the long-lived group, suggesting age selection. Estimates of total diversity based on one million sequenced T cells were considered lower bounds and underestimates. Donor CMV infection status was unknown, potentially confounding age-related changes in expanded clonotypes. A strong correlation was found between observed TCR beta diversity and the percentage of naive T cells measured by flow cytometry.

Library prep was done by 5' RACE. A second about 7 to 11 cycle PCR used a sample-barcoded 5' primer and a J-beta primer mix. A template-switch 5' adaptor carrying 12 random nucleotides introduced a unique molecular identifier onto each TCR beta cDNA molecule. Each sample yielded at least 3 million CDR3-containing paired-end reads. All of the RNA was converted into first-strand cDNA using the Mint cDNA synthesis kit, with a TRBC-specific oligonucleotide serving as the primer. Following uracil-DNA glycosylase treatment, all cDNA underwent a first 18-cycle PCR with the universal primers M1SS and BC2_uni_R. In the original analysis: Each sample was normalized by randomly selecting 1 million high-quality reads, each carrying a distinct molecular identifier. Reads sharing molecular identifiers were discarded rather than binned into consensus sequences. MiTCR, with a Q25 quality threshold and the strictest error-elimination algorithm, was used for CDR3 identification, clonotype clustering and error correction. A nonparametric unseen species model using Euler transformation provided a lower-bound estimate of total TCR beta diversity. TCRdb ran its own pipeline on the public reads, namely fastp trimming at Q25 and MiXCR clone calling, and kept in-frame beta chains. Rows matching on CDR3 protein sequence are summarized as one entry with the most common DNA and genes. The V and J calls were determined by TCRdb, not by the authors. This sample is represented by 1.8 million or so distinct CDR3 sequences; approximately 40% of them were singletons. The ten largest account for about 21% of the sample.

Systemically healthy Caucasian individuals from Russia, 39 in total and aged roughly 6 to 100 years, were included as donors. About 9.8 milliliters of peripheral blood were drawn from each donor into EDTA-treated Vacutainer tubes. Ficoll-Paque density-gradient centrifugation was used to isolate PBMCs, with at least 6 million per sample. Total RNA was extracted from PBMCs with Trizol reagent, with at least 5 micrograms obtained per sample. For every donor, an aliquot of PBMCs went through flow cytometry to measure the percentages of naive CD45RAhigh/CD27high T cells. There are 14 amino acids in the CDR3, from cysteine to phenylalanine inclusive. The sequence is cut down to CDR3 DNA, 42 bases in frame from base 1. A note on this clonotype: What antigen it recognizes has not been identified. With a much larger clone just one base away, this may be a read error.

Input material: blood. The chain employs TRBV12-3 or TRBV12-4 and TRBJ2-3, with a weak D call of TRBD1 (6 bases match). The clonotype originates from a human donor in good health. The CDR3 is CAGRGGLSTDTQYF. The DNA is TGTGCCGGCAGAGGGGGTCTCAGCACAGATACGCAGTATTTT.